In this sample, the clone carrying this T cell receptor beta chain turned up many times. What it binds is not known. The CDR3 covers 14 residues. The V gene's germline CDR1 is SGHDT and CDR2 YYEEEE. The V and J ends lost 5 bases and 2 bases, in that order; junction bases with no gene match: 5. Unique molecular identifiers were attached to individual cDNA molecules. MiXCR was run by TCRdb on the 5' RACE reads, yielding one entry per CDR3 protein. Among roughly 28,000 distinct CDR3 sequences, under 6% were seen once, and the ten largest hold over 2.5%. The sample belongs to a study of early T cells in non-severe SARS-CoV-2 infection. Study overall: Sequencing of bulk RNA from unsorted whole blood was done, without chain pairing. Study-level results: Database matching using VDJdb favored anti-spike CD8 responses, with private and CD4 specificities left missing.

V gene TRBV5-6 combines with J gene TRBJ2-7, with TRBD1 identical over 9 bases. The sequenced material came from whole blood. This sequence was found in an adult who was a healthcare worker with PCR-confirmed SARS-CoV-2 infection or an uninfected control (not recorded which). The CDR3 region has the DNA TGTGCCAGCAGGAGGCGGGACAGGGCCTACGAGCAGTACTTC. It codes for CASRRRDRAYEQYF.